A selection of T cell receptor beta chains follows, all from one sample in a study of shared clonotypes between healthy human individuals. Repertoires were generated with immunoSEQ multiplex PCR, while TCRdb's copy carries only in-frame clones and drops some. The repertoire consists of more than 2,000,000 clones, with just over 90% occurring once and the leading ten covering roughly 0.36%. What was sequenced was naive CD4+ T cells from PBMCs. These receptors came from a man aged 18 to 35 in good health. Some clones in this sample may be carry-over from other donors' samples. The CDR3 runs from the conserved cysteine through the conserved F or W. The listing skips clone size in some rows; elsewhere it reads once, few, many or a size class.

.,TRBJ1-1,TRBV9,CASSVLSGTRDRRTEAFF
.,TRBJ2-5,TRBV5-5,CASTGTGRGETQYF
.,TRBJ2-3,TRBV4-2,CASSPPGVGTDTQYF
.,TRBJ2-7,TRBV19,CASSFTQGYEQYF
.,TRBJ1-1,TRBV5-6,CASSFRGGNTEAFF
.,TRBJ2-7,TRBV6-5,CASSYQGGEQYF
.,TRBJ1-4,TRBV28,CASRGGTGDEKLFF
once,TRBJ2-4,TRBV27,CASSLSASGSSKNIQYF
.,TRBJ2-5,TRBV5-5,CASSLGNRGPQETQYF
.,TRBJ2-7,TRBV5-5,CASSRGLAGGPNLGEQYF
once,TRBJ1-4,TRBV4-1,CASRAIGKGEKLFF
.,TRBJ2-3,TRBV18,CASSPPTGAGRTSTDTQYF
.,TRBJ1-4,TRBV6-5,CASSYEANNEKLFF
.,TRBJ1-1,TRBV5-1,CASSLGGSGGRTEAFF
.,TRBJ2-2,TRBV5-1,CASSLQGELFF
.,TRBJ2-1,TRBV9,CASSLRTSNEQFF
once,TRBJ1-1,TRBV11-2,CASSLLTGLEAFF
few,TRBJ2-7,TRBV5-3,CARSLDRSYEQYF
.,TRBJ1-2,TRBV5-4,CASSFGPYGYTF
.,TRBJ1-1,TRBV10-3,CAIKDREDMNTEAFF
few,TRBJ1-5,TRBV5-1,CASSLTPTGTNQPQHF
.,TRBJ1-2,TRBV7-8,CASSLERNDGYTF
once,TRBJ2-3,TRBV5-1,CASSLGLGPSDTQYF
.,TRBJ2-7,TRBV15,CATSRAGAGEQYF
.,TRBJ1-2,TRBV28,CASSRTRPQGSWGYTF
.,TRBJ2-5,TRBV14,CASSRDRGETQYF
.,TRBJ2-7,TRBV5-1,CASIPTPELTYEQYF
.,TRBJ1-4,TRBV2,CASSPRGAAEKLFF
.,TRBJ1-5,TRBV6-1,CASSEALTVNNQPQHF
.,TRBJ1-1,TRBV29-1,CSVRQGVNTEAFF
.,TRBJ2-1,TRBV10-3,CAISEGPAGQTLNEQFF
.,TRBJ2-2,TRBV28,CASNELAGGPVSWSGELFF
.,TRBJ1-1,TRBV5-1,CASSLAGGNTEAFF
few,TRBJ1-5,TRBV30,CAWSRDRGQPQHF
.,TRBJ2-3,TRBV7-3,CASSLLLAGEQYF
.,TRBJ1-2,TRBV18,CASSPGTGILGYTF
.,TRBJ2-1,TRBV30,CAWSPGLVYNEQFF
.,TRBJ1-3,TRBV19,CASNGWMGAPGNTIYF
.,TRBJ2-7,TRBV5-1,CASSPRDRGPSYEQYF
.,TRBJ1-1,TRBV5-4,CASSGRRGGTSDTEAFF
.,TRBJ1-2,TRBV29-1,CSVGTGLGGYTF
.,TRBJ2-3,TRBV5-4,CASSLAGVGADTQYF